The 19 T cell receptor beta chains below come from one sample, sequenced in a study of blood T cell repertoires in COVID-19. Clones were read by immunoSEQ multiplex PCR, and TCRdb kept only the in-frame ones, dropping some. The data contain more than 90,000 clones, about four fifths of them singletons. The sample taken for sequencing was peripheral blood. These receptors were collected from a man older than 75 with acute or convalescent COVID-19.

This sequence joins TRBV9 and TRBJ2-5, with D possibly being TRBD1 (6 bases). This CDR3 has 14 amino acids. CDR1 and CDR2 (germline): SGDLS, YYNGEE. V lost 4 bases to trimming and J lost 1 base, with 11 bases between them. CDR3 nucleotide sequence: TGTGCCAGCAGCCCTCAGGGGTTCCAAGAGACCCAGTACTTC. Its translation is CASSPQGFQETQYF.

The rearrangement joins TRBV11-2 to TRBJ1-5, with 8 bases lining up with TRBD1. CDR1 is SGHAT and CDR2 is FQNNGV in the germline V gene. With 4 bases clipped from V and 2 bases from J, the junction kept 7 bases outside the gene matches. The CDR3 spans 16 residues. CDR3 sequence (DNA): TGTGCCAGCAGCTCCAGGACAGGGAAAGGCAATCAGCCCCAGCATTTT. Translation gives CASSSRTGKGNQPQHF.

The rearrangement links TRBV27 to TRBJ2-1; 9 bases match TRBD1. Losses at the gene ends were 5 bases for V and 3 bases for J; bases not matched to a gene: 5. Per the germline V gene, CDR1 is MNHEY and CDR2 is SMNVEV (reference sequence). This CDR3 is built from 15 residues. CDR3 nucleotide sequence: TGTGCCAGCAGTCTCGGACAGGGGATCTACAATGAGCAGTTCTTC. It encodes CASSLGQGIYNEQFF.

V and J are TRBV19 and TRBJ1-5; TRBD1 matches 7 bases. Trimming took 5 bases from V and 3 from J; bases not matched to a gene: 10. The CDR3 runs 16 residues. CDR1 LNHDA and CDR2 SQIVND come from the germline V gene (reference sequence). The CDR3 DNA follows: TGTGCCAGTAGTTCTTTCCAGGGGGTAGTCAATCAGCCCCAGCATTTT. This codes for CASSSFQGVVNQPQHF.

This chain connects TRBV5-6 to TRBJ2-1, with a possible D match to TRBD1 (6 bases). In germline, CDR1 is SGHDT, CDR2 YYEEEE. Trimming took off 1 base at V and 7 bases at J, with 21 bases between the two ends. The CDR3 is made up of 17 amino acids. CDR3 DNA sequence: TGTGCCAGCAGCTTGATCTGGGCGGGTGCTAGGGGGAATGAGCAGTTCTTC. Encoded protein: CASSLIWAGARGNEQFF.

As to this clone: The junction differs from germline at one of its ends, possibly a read error. V and J are TRBV7-7 and TRBJ2-1, with D unclear. The CDR3 consists of 16 residues. Germline V gene data show CDR1 as SSHAT and CDR2 as FNYEAQ (reference sequence). The CDR3 sequence is CASSPSPSYSYNEQFF. DNA of the CDR3: TGTGCTAGCAGCCCCTCCCCCAGTTACTCCTACAATGAGCAGTTCTTC.

The chain couples TRBV7-9 to TRBJ2-5, with a weak D call TRBD2 (5 bases). The length of the CDR3 is 14 residues. Germline lookup yields CDR1 SEHNR and CDR2 FQNEAQ (reference sequence). V was shortened by 1 base and J by 4 bases, with 10 bases between the two germline ends. The CDR3: CASSLEAGGETQYF. The CDR3 coding sequence is TGTGCCAGCAGCTTAGAAGCAGGAGGAGAGACCCAGTACTTC.

The chain couples TRBV6-4 to TRBJ2-1, with TRBD2 matching over 11 bases. J lost 6 bases, V lost 4 bases, and 2 bases had no gene match. The germline V gene has CDR1 MRHNA and CDR2 SNTAGT. This CDR3 comprises 14 residues. DNA for the CDR3: TGTGCCAGCAGTGTAGCGGGGGGGCGCAATGAGCAGTTCTTC. Protein: CASSVAGGRNEQFF.

This clone has only a few counts. This chain uses TRBV18 with TRBJ2-1; tentatively, D is TRBD1 (5 bases). V gave up 2 bases and J gave up 8 bases, with 16 bases separating them. This CDR3 region has 15 residues. Germline V gene data show CDR1 as KGHSH and CDR2 as LQKENI. This CDR3 reads CASSPDPRVGDEQFF. CDR3 nucleotide sequence: TGTGCCAGCTCACCAGATCCCAGGGTTGGGGATGAGCAGTTCTTC. The full variable domain, its missing parts supplied by reference TRBV18 and TRBJ2-1, is NAGVMQNPRHLVRRRGQEARLRCSPMKGHSHVYWYRQLPEEGLKFMVYLQKENIIDESGMPKERFSAEFPKEGPSILRIQQVVRGDSAAYFCASSPDPRVGDEQFFGPGTRLTVL.

The V call is TRBV6-5, the J call TRBJ1-5, with a weak D call TRBD1 (6 bases). This CDR3 has 15 amino acids. Between the trimmed V and J ends, which lost 2 bases and 5 bases, there was a span of 13 bases. CDR1 MNHEY and CDR2 SVGAGI come from the germline V gene. This chain's CDR3 is CASSYNREKDQPQHF. The CDR3 DNA is TGTGCCAGCAGTTACAACAGGGAAAAAGATCAGCCCCAGCATTTT.

The V and J genes are TRBV30 and TRBJ1-6; 10 bases map to TRBD1. This CDR3 region has 14 residues. CDR1 is GTSNPN, CDR2 SVGIG, per germline (reference sequence). The J segment lost 7 bases and the V segment lost 5 bases, leaving 5 bases of the junction unmatched. CDR3 sequence reads: CAWDRDRGNSPLHF. CDR3 DNA: TGTGCCTGGGACCGGGACAGGGGAAATTCACCCCTCCACTTT.

The chain links TRBV11-2 to TRBJ1-1, with 11 bases lining up with TRBD1. With 5 bases clipped from V and 5 bases from J, the junction kept 7 bases outside the gene matches. This CDR3 is built from 15 residues. Looked up from germline, CDR1 is SGHAT and CDR2 is FQNNGV. CDR3 DNA sequence: TGTGCCAGCAGCAGAGGGACAGGGGGGAGAACTGAAGCTTTCTTT. Translated, it gives CASSRGTGGRTEAFF.

The V gene is TRBV28, the J gene TRBJ1-2, with 8 bases matching TRBD1. CDR3 size: 18 residues. Trimming cost V 6 bases and J 0 bases; bases outside gene matches: 15. Per the germline V gene, CDR1 is MDHEN and CDR2 is SYDVKM. DNA of the CDR3: TGTGCCAGCAGGGGTGTGGACAGGGAAGTGGGTTCTAACTATGGCTACACCTTC. Protein sequence: CASRGVDREVGSNYGYTF.

Here the CDR3 reads CARASEAKNIQYF. The CDR3 DNA sequence: TGTGCCCGAGCGTCGGAAGCCAAAAACATTCAGTACTTC. V usage is TRBV7-2 and J usage is TRBJ2-4; D unclear. The V end was cut by 11 bases, the J end by 0 bases, with 11 bases between. The length of the CDR3 is 13 residues. Germline V gene data show CDR1 as SGHTA and CDR2 as FQGNSA.

This clone was found once. The CDR3 DNA follows: TGTGCCAGCAGCCAGCTAGGGGTAGGCTCTGGAAACACCATATATTTT. Translation gives CASSQLGVGSGNTIYF. The rearrangement links TRBV3-1 (or the pseudogene TRBV3-2) to TRBJ1-3; D is possibly TRBD1 (5 bases). The CDR3 spans 16 residues. Germline CDR1 is LGHDT and CDR2 is YNNKEL (reference sequence). V was cut by 3 bases and J by 0 bases, with 12 bases left in between.

The chain joins TRBV6-5 to TRBJ2-3, with 10 bases lining up with TRBD1. Germline V lookup: CDR1 MNHEY, CDR2 SVGAGI. The V and J ends lost 2 bases and 0 bases, in that order; junction bases with no gene match: 2. The CDR3 loop spans 16 amino acids. The CDR3 here is CASSYDRGRSTDTQYF. For the CDR3, the DNA is TGTGCCAGCAGTTACGACAGGGGGCGTAGCACAGATACGCAGTATTTT.

This clone was counted only a few times. The chain links TRBV7-9 to TRBJ1-1; no clear D gene. Germline assignment: CDR1 SEHNR and CDR2 FQNEAQ (reference sequence). V shed 2 bases and J shed 0 bases, with 4 bases lying between them. The CDR3 contains 13 residues. The CDR3 loop is CASSLSLNTEAFF. The CDR3 DNA reads as TGTGCCAGCAGCTTAAGCCTGAACACTGAAGCTTTCTTT.

This clone was seen only once. The genes are TRBV7-2 and TRBJ1-4, with 8 nucleotides matching TRBD1. V gave up 5 bases and J gave up 7 bases; unmatched junction bases: 12. CDR1 and CDR2 (germline): SGHTA, FQGNSA. The CDR3 is 16 amino acids. The chain's CDR3 is CASSAYPQGAGEKLFF. The CDR3 region has the DNA TGTGCCAGCAGCGCATATCCCCAGGGGGCAGGTGAAAAACTGTTTTTT. Complete variable domain (other parts from reference TRBV7-2 and TRBJ1-4): GAGVSQSPSNKVTEKGKDVELRCDPISGHTALYWYRQSLGQGLEFLIYFQGNSAPDKSGLPSDRFSAERTGGSVSTLTIQRTQQEDSAVYLCASSAYPQGAGEKLFFGSGTQLSVL.

Many counts were recorded for this clone. This rearrangement joins TRBV6-5 to TRBJ1-2; D not certain. Germline V lookup: CDR1 MNHEY, CDR2 SVGAGI. V was shortened by 2 bases and J by 4 bases, with 11 bases between the two germline ends. The CDR3 is 14 residues long. The CDR3: CASSYGPSSYGYTF. CDR3 coding DNA: TGTGCCAGCAGTTACGGTCCGTCTAGCTATGGCTACACCTTC.